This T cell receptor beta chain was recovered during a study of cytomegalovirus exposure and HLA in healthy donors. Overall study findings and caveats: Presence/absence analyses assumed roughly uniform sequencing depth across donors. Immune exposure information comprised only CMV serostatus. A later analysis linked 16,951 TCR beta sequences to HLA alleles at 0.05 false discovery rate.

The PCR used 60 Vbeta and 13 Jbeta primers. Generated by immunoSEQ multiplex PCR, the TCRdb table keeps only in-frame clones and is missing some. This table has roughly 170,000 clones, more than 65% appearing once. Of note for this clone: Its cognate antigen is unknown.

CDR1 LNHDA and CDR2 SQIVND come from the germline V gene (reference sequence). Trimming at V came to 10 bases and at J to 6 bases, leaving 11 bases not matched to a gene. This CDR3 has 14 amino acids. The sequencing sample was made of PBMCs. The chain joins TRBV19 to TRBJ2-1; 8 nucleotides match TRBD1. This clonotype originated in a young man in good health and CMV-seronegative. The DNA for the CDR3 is TGTGCCACCCGGACAGGGAAATTTAGCAATGAGCAGTTCTTC. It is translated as CATRTGKFSNEQFF.